Following are 15 T cell receptor beta chains from one sample sequenced in a study of blood T cell repertoires in COVID-19. Profiling relied on immunoSEQ multiplex PCR, and the TCRdb table lists in-frame clones only, not all of them. The table has 250,000 to 350,000 clones, roughly 90% seen once. The specimen sequenced was peripheral blood. All receptors derive from a man aged 30 to 39 with acute or convalescent COVID-19.

In this sample, this clone turned up a few times. The chain is built from TRBV29-1 and TRBJ2-5; D is unresolved. The CDR3 runs to 11 residues. V was pared by 7 bases and J by 0 bases, with 6 bases between. In germline, CDR1 is SQVTM, CDR2 ANQGSEA. This CDR3 is CSGGYQETQYF. DNA of the CDR3: TGCAGCGGAGGTTACCAAGAGACCCAGTACTTC.

This chain links TRBV29-1 with TRBJ1-3; TRBD1 agrees at 7 bases. CDR1 is SQVTM and CDR2 is ANQGSEA in the germline V gene. This CDR3 region has 15 residues. V was pared by 6 bases and J by 2 bases, with 10 bases of the junction left unmatched. The CDR3 DNA reads TGCAGCGTACAAGGTACGCAGGGGGCTGGAAACACCATATATTTT. Amino acid sequence: CSVQGTQGAGNTIYF. Complete variable domain (other parts from reference TRBV29-1 and TRBJ1-3): SAVISQKPSRDICQRGTSLTIQCQVDSQVTMMFWYRQQPGQSLTLIATANQGSEATYESGFVIDKFPISRPNLTFSTLTVSNMSPEDSSIYLCSVQGTQGAGNTIYFGEGSWLTVV.

The CDR3 protein is CASSRTSTGGKPQHF. As DNA, the CDR3 is TGTGCCAGTAGTAGAACTTCGACAGGGGGAAAGCCCCAGCATTTT. The V and J genes are TRBV19 and TRBJ1-5, with 9 positions matching TRBD1. Germline V gives CDR1 LNHDA, CDR2 SQIVND (reference sequence). The CDR3 has 15 amino acids. V dropped 4 bases and J dropped 8; count of bases not matched to a gene: 9.

The V call is TRBV7-5, the J call TRBJ2-7; the table calls TRBD2, which could not be checked here. TRBV7-5 is noted as a pseudogene. The CDR3 extends over 13 amino acids. The CDR3 DNA follows: TGTGCCAGAAGCTCAGAGGAGTCTGACGAGCAGTACTTC. Translating gives CARSSEESDEQYF.

This chain joins TRBV19 and TRBJ1-5; D gene unclear. The V end lost 4 bases, the J end lost 2 bases, and 15 bases lay between the germline ends. The CDR3 totals 16 residues. Germline values: CDR1 LNHDA, CDR2 SQIVND (reference sequence). CDR3 nucleotides: TGTGCCAGTAGTAATAACATAAGATTGCGCAATCAGCCCCAGCATTTT. Residues: CASSNNIRLRNQPQHF.

CDR3 sequence (DNA): TGTGCCAGCAGCTTGAACTTACATAATTCACCCCTCCACTTT. It is translated as CASSLNLHNSPLHF. This sequence joins TRBV12-1 and TRBJ1-6. TRBV12-1 is a known pseudogene. The CDR3 covers 14 residues.

This clone appeared once. The V call is TRBV5-5, the J call TRBJ2-1; D perhaps matches TRBD1 (6 bases). The germline gives CDR1 SGHKS, CDR2 YYEKEE (reference sequence). This CDR3 spans 13 amino acids. V was trimmed by 2 bases and J by 6 bases, leaving 9 bases between them. This CDR3 reads CASSFGQINEQFF. The CDR3 DNA sequence: TGTGCCAGCAGCTTCGGACAGATCAATGAGCAGTTCTTC. The entire variable domain, with the rest obtained from reference TRBV5-5 and TRBJ2-1, is as follows: DAGVTQSPTHLIKTRGQQVTLRCSPISGHKSVSWYQQVLGQGPQFIFQYYEKEERGRGNFPDRFSARQFPNYSSELNVNALLLGDSALYLCASSFGQINEQFFGPGTRLTVL.

The rearrangement joins TRBV7-2 to TRBJ2-3; TRBD2 aligns across 14 bases. The V and J ends lost 1 base and 6 bases, in that order; junction bases with no gene match: 6. The germline CDR1 and CDR2 sequences are SGHTA and FQGNSA. The CDR3 is made up of 17 amino acids. CDR3 residues: CASSLGLAGGPRDTQYF. DNA of the CDR3: TGTGCCAGCAGCTTAGGACTAGCGGGGGGGCCAAGGGATACGCAGTATTTT.

This clone is a singleton in its sample. DNA of the CDR3: TGTGCCAGTAGTCCAAAGACAGGGCCCGTTTATGGCTACACCTTC. Its protein is CASSPKTGPVYGYTF. The chain is built from TRBV19 and TRBJ1-2; 7 bases map to TRBD1. J gave up 5 bases and V 5 bases, and 11 bases lay outside the gene matches. Looked up from germline, CDR1 is LNHDA and CDR2 is SQIVND (reference sequence). The CDR3 runs to 15 residues.

The chain links TRBV7-3 to TRBJ2-1, with 10 bases identical to TRBD2. This CDR3 has 15 amino acids. V shed 5 bases, J shed 7 bases, and the junction held 8 bases outside the gene matches. The germline gives CDR1 SGHTA, CDR2 FQGTGA. The CDR3 here is CASSIASGSGNEQFF. The CDR3 nucleotides read TGTGCCAGCAGCATCGCTAGCGGGAGTGGAAATGAGCAGTTCTTC.

The J gene is TRBJ1-1, the V gene TRBV4-1, with D unclear. Trimming shortened V by 1 base and J by 1 base, and 10 bases separated the two germline ends. Germline CDR1 is MGHRA and CDR2 is YSYEKL. The length of the CDR3 is 15 residues. In DNA form, the CDR3 reads TGCGCCAGCAGCCAAGGACCCGGGAAGAACACTGAAGCTTTCTTT. Protein product: CASSQGPGKNTEAFF.

The V and J genes are TRBV30 and TRBJ1-2; a possible D gene is TRBD1 (6 bases). Trimming took off 1 base at V and 8 bases at J, with 20 bases between the two ends. Germline CDR1 and CDR2: GTSNPN and SVGIG (reference sequence). This CDR3 has 15 amino acids. As DNA, the CDR3 is TGTGCCTGGAGTGGTCTATCGAACAGGGTTCGAGGCTACACCTTC. Translating gives CAWSGLSNRVRGYTF.

This clone occurred once. The chain has TRBV2 and TRBJ2-4; D ambiguous. The germline V gene encodes CDR1 SNHLY and CDR2 FYNNEI. The CDR3 has 14 residues. The ends were cut back, 2 bases at V and 6 bases at J, with 11 bases in the middle. The CDR3 reads CASSEFWAPNIQYF. The DNA of the CDR3 is TGTGCCAGCAGTGAATTCTGGGCCCCAAACATTCAGTACTTC.

The chain recombines TRBV4-1 with TRBJ1-1, with a tentative D call TRBD1 (6 bases). This CDR3 is built from 16 residues. Germline CDR1 reads MGHRA; CDR2 reads YSYEKL. V was pared by 1 base and J by 5 bases, with 17 bases between. The CDR3 DNA follows: TGCGCCAGCAGCCAAGTGAAATTACAGGGAAAAACTGAAGCTTTCTTT. Protein sequence: CASSQVKLQGKTEAFF.

The chain combines TRBV3-1 (or the pseudogene TRBV3-2) with TRBJ1-3, with a tentative D call TRBD1 (5 bases). The V end was cut by 3 bases, the J end by 4 bases, with 19 bases between. The CDR3 sequence is 17 residues long. Germline V gene lookup returns CDR1 LGHDT and CDR2 YNNKEL (reference sequence). The chain's CDR3 is CASSQNRAGGEGNTIYF. The CDR3 DNA reads TGTGCCAGCAGCCAGAACCGGGCCGGAGGGGAAGGAAACACCATATATTTT.